This TCR beta chain was obtained from a study of radiotherapy plus CTLA-4 blockade in lung cancer. Overall study context: Among patients, about 17% showed objective responses, and around 30% had disease control.

This clone has just a few counts. Its specificity is unknown. Clones were read by immunoSEQ multiplex PCR, and TCRdb kept only the in-frame ones, dropping some. This table holds tens of thousands of clones, more than 85% found once. The CDR3 consists of 12 residues. The germline V gene has CDR1 SGHAT and CDR2 FQNNGV. The trim removed 5 bases at V and 6 bases at J, leaving 4 bases unmatched. Findings of the study overall: Clones derived from tumor TCRs expanded in blood after radiotherapy plus ipilimumab.

This TCR derives from a human donor with non-small cell lung cancer that progressed on radiotherapy plus ipilimumab. The chain joins TRBV11-2 to TRBJ2-7, with 7 bases aligning to TRBD1. The sample was peripheral blood, taken from a patient treated with radiotherapy plus ipilimumab. This chain's CDR3 is CASSVNRGEQYF. The CDR3 DNA sequence: TGTGCCAGCAGCGTAAACAGGGGCGAGCAGTACTTC.